This record looks at one T cell receptor (beta chain) sequence and its context. The target antigen is unknown. The libraries of TRB cDNA were constructed through 5' RACE using UMI labels. TCRdb re-called the 5' RACE reads; every CDR3 protein appears as one record, without DNA. This sample's clone table lists approximately 100,000 distinct CDR3 sequences. Germline values: CDR1 SGHDN, CDR2 FVKESK. CDR3 length: 16 amino acids. This record comes from a study of CXCR3-negative and CXCR3-positive naive CD8 T cells. At the level of the study: The study obtained 120 million to 150 million TRB reads, about 1.5 +/- 0.3 million per library.

Study-level points and caveats: Greater hydrophobicity was found in TRB CDR3s of CXCR3-positive naive cells than of CXCR3-negative naive cells. Much lower diversity was found in memory CD8+ cells, while both naive subsets had comparably high diversity. Naive subsets showed comparable surface CD5, and TCR interaction strength was also inferred from TRB CDR3 physicochemistry.

This rearrangement joins TRBV14 to TRBJ2-7; absent DNA, TCRdb's TRBD2 call cannot be checked. The origin of this receptor is a human donor in good health. Some clones in this sample may be carry-over from other donors' samples. The sequenced sample consisted of naive CXCR3+ CD8+ T cells from blood. Subset specified: CD45RO-CCR7+CD27+CD95- naive CD8+ T cells expressing CXCR3 (TNR3+). CDR3 sequence reads: CASSQDRLAGGHEQYF.